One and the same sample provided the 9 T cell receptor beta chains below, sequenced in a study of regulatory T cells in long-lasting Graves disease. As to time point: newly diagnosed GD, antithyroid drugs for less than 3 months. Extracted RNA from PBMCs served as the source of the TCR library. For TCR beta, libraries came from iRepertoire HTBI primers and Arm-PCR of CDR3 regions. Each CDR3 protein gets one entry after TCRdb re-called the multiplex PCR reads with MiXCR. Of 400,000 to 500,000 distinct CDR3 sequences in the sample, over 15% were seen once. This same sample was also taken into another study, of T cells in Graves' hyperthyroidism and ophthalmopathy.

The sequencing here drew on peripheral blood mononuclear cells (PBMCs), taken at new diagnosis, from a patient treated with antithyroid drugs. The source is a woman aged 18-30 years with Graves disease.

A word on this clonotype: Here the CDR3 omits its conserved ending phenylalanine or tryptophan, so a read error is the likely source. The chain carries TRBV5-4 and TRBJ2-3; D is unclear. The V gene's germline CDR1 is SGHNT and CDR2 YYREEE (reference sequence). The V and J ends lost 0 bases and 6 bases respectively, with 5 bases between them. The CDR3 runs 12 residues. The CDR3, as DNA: TGTGCCAGCAGCTTGGAGCTGGATACGCAGTATCTT. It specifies CASSLELDTQYL.

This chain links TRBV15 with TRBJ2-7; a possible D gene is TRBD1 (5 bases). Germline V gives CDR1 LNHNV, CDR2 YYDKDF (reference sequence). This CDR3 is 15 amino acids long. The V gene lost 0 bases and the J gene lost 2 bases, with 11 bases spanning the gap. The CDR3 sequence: CATSRDRAGPYEQYF. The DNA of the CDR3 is TGTGCCACCAGCAGAGATCGGGCAGGGCCCTACGAGCAGTACTTC.

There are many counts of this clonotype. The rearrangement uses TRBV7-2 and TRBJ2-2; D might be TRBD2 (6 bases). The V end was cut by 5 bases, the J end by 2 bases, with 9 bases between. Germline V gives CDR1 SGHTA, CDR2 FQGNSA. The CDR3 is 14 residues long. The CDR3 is CASSLLANTGELFF. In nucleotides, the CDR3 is TGTGCCAGCAGCCTACTAGCAAACACCGGGGAGCTGTTTTTT. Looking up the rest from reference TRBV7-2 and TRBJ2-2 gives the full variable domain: GAGVSQSPSNKVTEKGKDVELRCDPISGHTALYWYRQSLGQGLEFLIYFQGNSAPDKSGLPSDRFSAERTGGSVSTLTIQRTQQEDSAVYLCASSLLANTGELFFGEGSRLTVL.

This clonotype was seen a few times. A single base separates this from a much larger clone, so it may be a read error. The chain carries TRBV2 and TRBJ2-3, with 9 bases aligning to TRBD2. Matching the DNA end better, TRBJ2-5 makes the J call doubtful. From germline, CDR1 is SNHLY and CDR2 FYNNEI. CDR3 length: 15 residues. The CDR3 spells CASRGGLAGVETQYF. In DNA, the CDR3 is TGTGCCAGCAGGGGGGGCTTAGCGGGAGTGGAGACCCAGTACTTC.

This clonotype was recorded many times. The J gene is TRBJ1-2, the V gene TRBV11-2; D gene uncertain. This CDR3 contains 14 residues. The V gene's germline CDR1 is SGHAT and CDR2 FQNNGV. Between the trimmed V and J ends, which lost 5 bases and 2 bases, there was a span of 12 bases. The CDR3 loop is CASSPQWQNYGYTF. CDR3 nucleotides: TGTGCCAGCAGCCCCCAATGGCAGAACTATGGCTACACCTTC.

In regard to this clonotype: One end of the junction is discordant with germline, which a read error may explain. The CDR3 protein is CASRGIGGLVNTGEPFF. DNA of the CDR3: TGTGCCAGCAGGGGGATTGGGGGACTAGTTAACACCGGGGAGCCGTTTTTT. This chain uses TRBV2 with TRBJ2-2; 8 bases are shared with TRBD2. The length of the CDR3 is 17 residues. Germline loops: CDR1 SNHLY, CDR2 FYNNEI.

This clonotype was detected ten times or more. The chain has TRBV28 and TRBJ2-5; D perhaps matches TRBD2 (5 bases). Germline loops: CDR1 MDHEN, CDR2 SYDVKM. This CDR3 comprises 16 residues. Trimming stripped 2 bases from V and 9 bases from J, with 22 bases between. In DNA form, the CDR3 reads TGTGCCAGCAGTTTAATCCAGCCTGGTGACGAGGAGGCCCAGTACTTC. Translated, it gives CASSLIQPGDEEAQYF.

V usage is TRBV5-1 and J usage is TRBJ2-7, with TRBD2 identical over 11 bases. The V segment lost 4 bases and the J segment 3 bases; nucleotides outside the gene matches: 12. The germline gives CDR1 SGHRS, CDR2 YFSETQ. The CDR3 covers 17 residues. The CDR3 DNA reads TGCGCCAGCAGCCCGCGGGGACTAGCGGAGGGGGGCTACGAGCAGTACTTC. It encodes CASSPRGLAEGGYEQYF.

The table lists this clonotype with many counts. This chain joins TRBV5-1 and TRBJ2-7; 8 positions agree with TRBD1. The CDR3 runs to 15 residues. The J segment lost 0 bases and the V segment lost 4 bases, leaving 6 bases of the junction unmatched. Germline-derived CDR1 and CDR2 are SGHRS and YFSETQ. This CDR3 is CASSPGDRHSYEQYF. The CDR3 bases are TGCGCCAGCAGCCCCGGGGACAGGCACTCCTACGAGCAGTACTTC.